A single sample gave rise to the 27 T cell receptor beta chains below, sequenced in a study of T cell responses to AZD1222 COVID-19 vaccine. Here immunoSEQ multiplex PCR was the method, and the copy in TCRdb shows in-frame clones only, minus some. The sample lists some 130,000 clones, around nine tenths occurring once. The sample in question was peripheral blood, obtained on day 0 of AZD1222 vaccination. The source of these receptors is an adult in good health.

The table lists this clone with many counts. This chain uses TRBV27 with TRBJ2-7; no firm D call. This CDR3 is built from 13 residues. Trimming removed 4 bases at V and 6 bases at J, with 13 bases between. Germline-derived CDR1 and CDR2 are MNHEY and SMNVEV (reference sequence). As DNA, the CDR3 is TGTGCCAGCAGTTCAACCGCCGCAGGCGAGCAGTACTTC. It codes for CASSSTAAGEQYF.

The chain joins TRBV27 to TRBJ1-1, with D unclear. Trimming took off 2 bases at V and 0 bases at J, with 4 bases between the two ends. This CDR3 is built from 13 residues. Looked up from germline, CDR1 is MNHEY and CDR2 is SMNVEV (reference sequence). CDR3 residues: CASSLEVNTEAFF. The CDR3 region has the DNA TGTGCCAGCAGTTTAGAGGTGAACACTGAAGCTTTCTTT.

CDR3 DNA: TGTGCCAGCAGCGTAGGTCCTGAGGGAGGTTATGGCTACACCTTC. Encoded protein: CASSVGPEGGYGYTF. The chain combines TRBV9 with TRBJ1-2; no clear D gene. Germline V gene data show CDR1 as SGDLS and CDR2 as YYNGEE. Trimming stripped 0 bases from V and 5 bases from J, with 14 bases between. The length of the CDR3 is 15 residues.

This chain uses TRBV19 with TRBJ2-5; D is ambiguous. Per the germline V gene, CDR1 is LNHDA and CDR2 is SQIVND (reference sequence). Trimming cost V 6 bases and J 4 bases, with 6 bases left between them. This CDR3 is built from 11 residues. The CDR3: CASSAAETQYF. Here the CDR3 DNA reads TGTGCCAGTAGCGCGGCAGAGACCCAGTACTTC. The full variable domain, completed using reference TRBV19 and TRBJ2-5, is DGGITQSPKYLFRKEGQNVTLSCEQNLNHDAMYWYRQDPGQGLRLIYYSQIVNDFQKGDIAEGYSVSREKKESFPLTVTSAQKNPTAFYLCASSAAETQYFGPGTRLLVL.

The rearrangement joins TRBV5-1 to TRBJ2-7; 10 nucleotides agree with TRBD2. CDR3 length equals 15 residues. Germline lookup yields CDR1 SGHRS and CDR2 YFSETQ. Losses at the gene ends were 1 base for V and 6 bases for J; bases not matched to a gene: 7. CDR3 amino acids: CASSLSLAGAREQYF. In DNA form, the CDR3 reads TGCGCCAGCAGCTTGAGTCTAGCGGGAGCTCGCGAGCAGTACTTC.

The V gene is TRBV24-1, the J gene TRBJ2-2; 7 positions agree with TRBD2. The trim removed 9 bases at V and 4 bases at J, leaving 4 bases unmatched. The CDR3 runs to 13 residues. From germline, CDR1 is KGHDR and CDR2 SFDVKD. The CDR3: CATGEGITGELFF. CDR3 DNA: TGTGCCACCGGGGAGGGAATCACCGGGGAGCTGTTTTTT.

The table lists this clone with a few counts. The V call is TRBV28, the J call TRBJ2-7, with D perhaps TRBD1 (6 bases). The CDR3 totals 13 residues. Germline lookup yields CDR1 MDHEN and CDR2 SYDVKM. Trimming removed 5 bases from V and 3 bases from J, with 11 bases in between. The CDR3 nucleotides read TGTGCCAGCAGTCCAAGACAGGTCTACGAGCAGTACTTC. Amino acids: CASSPRQVYEQYF.

About this clone: Other DNA sequences in the same sample also yield this CDR3. This rearrangement joins TRBV4-3 to TRBJ1-4; D call uncertain. The CDR3 sequence is 15 residues long. Per germline, CDR1 LGHNA and CDR2 YSLEER. Trimming shortened V by 0 bases and J by 0 bases, and 5 bases separated the two germline ends. CDR3: CASSQDLATNEKLFF. The CDR3, as DNA: TGCGCCAGCAGCCAAGATCTAGCAACTAATGAAAAACTGTTTTTT.

The rearrangement joins TRBV5-1 to TRBJ1-3; tentative D call: TRBD1 (6 bases). V shed 0 bases and J shed 1 base, with 17 bases lying between them. CDR3 length equals 18 residues. Per germline, CDR1 SGHRS and CDR2 YFSETQ. CDR3 sequence (DNA): TGCGCCAGCAGCTTGGAGCCCCCAGGGGCAGGTTCTGGAAACACCATATATTTT. This translates into CASSLEPPGAGSGNTIYF.

The chain couples TRBV7-8 to TRBJ2-5, with no clear D. V lost 6 bases and J lost 1, with 6 bases in between. The CDR3 covers 12 residues. Germline CDR1 SGHVS, CDR2 FQNEAQ. CDR3 amino acids: CASSTVQETQYF. Here the CDR3 DNA reads TGTGCCAGCAGTACCGTCCAAGAGACCCAGTACTTC.

The chain links TRBV30 to TRBJ1-2; TRBD1 might be the D (5 bases). CDR1 is GTSNPN, CDR2 SVGIG, per germline (reference sequence). The CDR3 contains 13 residues. Trimming left V 0 bases short and J 4 bases short, with 9 bases between. As DNA, the CDR3 is TGTGCCTGGAGTGTAGGGCAGGGCTATGGCTACACCTTC. It specifies CAWSVGQGYGYTF.

This clone has only one observation. The J gene is TRBJ1-5, the V gene TRBV21-1; TRBD1 reflects the table's D call only, with no check against the DNA. TRBV21-1 is labeled a pseudogene. This CDR3 region has 15 residues. The DNA for the CDR3 is TGTGCCAGCAGCCGACGACAGGTTAGCAATCAGCCCCAGCATTTT. Residues: CASSRRQVSNQPQHF.

The chain is built from TRBV9 and TRBJ2-1; D may match TRBD1 or TRBD2 (5 bases each). Germline CDR1 is SGDLS and CDR2 is YYNGEE. The CDR3 loop spans 13 amino acids. V lost 0 bases to trimming and J lost 16 bases, with 17 bases between them. The CDR3 loop is CASSVGGQGRGFF. The CDR3 nucleotides are TGTGCCAGCAGCGTAGGCGGGCAGGGAAGGGGATTCTTC.

This chain uses TRBV5-4 with TRBJ2-1; maybe TRBD1 (6 bases). In germline, CDR1 is SGHNT, CDR2 YYREEE (reference sequence). This CDR3 has 15 amino acids. Between the trimmed V and J ends, which lost 1 base and 8 bases, there was a span of 16 bases. Here the CDR3 DNA reads TGTGCCAGCAGCTTGCAATTAGGGGGAGTTGATGAGCAGTTCTTC. Its protein is CASSLQLGGVDEQFF.

The rearrangement uses TRBV4-3 and TRBJ2-1; 7 nucleotides agree with TRBD2. In germline, CDR1 is LGHNA, CDR2 YSLEER. V shed 2 bases, J shed 7 bases, and the junction held 8 bases outside the gene matches. The CDR3 sequence is 15 residues long. The CDR3 sequence: CASSQRLAEGNEQFF. CDR3 bases: TGCGCCAGCAGCCAAAGGCTAGCGGAGGGTAATGAGCAGTTCTTC.

The chain has TRBV5-4 and TRBJ2-3; D may be TRBD2 (6 bases). The CDR3 extends over 16 amino acids. The germline CDR1 and CDR2 sequences are SGHNT and YYREEE (reference sequence). V was trimmed by 4 bases and J by 0 bases, leaving 15 bases between them. The CDR3 protein is CASSMDIAGSTDTQYF. The CDR3 DNA sequence: TGTGCCAGCAGCATGGATATTGCGGGGAGCACAGATACGCAGTATTTT.

V and J are TRBV4-3 and TRBJ2-7; D unclear. V was pared by 4 bases and J by 4 bases, with 11 bases between. Germline values: CDR1 LGHNA, CDR2 YSLEER. The CDR3 covers 13 residues. The CDR3 region is CASSLSSGYEQYF. In DNA form, the CDR3 reads TGCGCCAGCAGCCTTTCCTCCGGTTACGAGCAGTACTTC.

The gene calls are TRBV24-1 and TRBJ2-4, with TRBD2 matching over 15 bases. In germline, CDR1 is KGHDR, CDR2 SFDVKD. Trimming cost V 9 bases and J 14 bases; bases outside gene matches: 10. The CDR3 covers 14 residues. CDR3 amino acids: CATASGLAGGQKYF. The CDR3 region has the DNA TGTGCCACCGCGTCGGGACTAGCGGGAGGCCAGAAGTACTTC.

The CDR3 sequence: CASSFRVNEQFF. DNA of the CDR3: TGTGCCAGCAGTTTCAGGGTCAATGAGCAGTTCTTC. The chain links TRBV28 to TRBJ2-1, with TRBD1 as a possible D gene (5 bases). Trimming pared 3 bases from V and 6 bases from J, leaving 6 bases between. The CDR3 spans 12 residues. Germline V lookup: CDR1 MDHEN, CDR2 SYDVKM. The variable domain in full, with the rest retrieved from reference TRBV28 and TRBJ2-1, is DVKVTQSSRYLVKRTGEKVFLECVQDMDHENMFWYRQDPGLGLRLIYFSYDVKMKEKGDIPEGYSVSREKKERFSLILESASTNQTSMYLCASSFRVNEQFFGPGTRLTVL.

The rearrangement joins TRBV7-8 to TRBJ1-2, with a possible D match to TRBD1 (5 bases). The CDR3 extends over 15 amino acids. The V gene's germline CDR1 is SGHVS and CDR2 FQNEAQ. The V end was cut by 1 base, the J end by 6 bases, with 15 bases between. The CDR3 DNA sequence: TGTGCCAGCAGCTTAGAGGCCAGGGTGTCAGATGGCTACACCTTC. It specifies CASSLEARVSDGYTF.

The chain combines TRBV29-1 with TRBJ2-1; D is unclear. The CDR3 totals 14 residues. Germline values: CDR1 SQVTM, CDR2 ANQGSEA. Trimming left V 4 bases short and J 7 bases short, with 17 bases between. The CDR3 DNA is TGCAGCGTTGTCGAAGTTAGGGTTAGGAATGAGCAGTTCTTC. This codes for CSVVEVRVRNEQFF.

About this clone: The same CDR3 arises from other DNA sequences in this sample as well. The chain recombines TRBV27 with TRBJ1-6; 7 nucleotides line up with TRBD1. J was trimmed by 7 bases and V by 6 bases; bases with no gene match: 6. The CDR3 covers 14 residues. From germline, CDR1 is MNHEY and CDR2 SMNVEV (reference sequence). CDR3 sequence (DNA): TGTGCCAGCAGAGAGACAGGGTACAATTCACCCCTCCACTTT. This codes for CASRETGYNSPLHF.

The chain employs TRBV28 and TRBJ2-7; 11 nucleotides align to TRBD2. CDR3 length equals 15 residues. Germline V gene data show CDR1 as MDHEN and CDR2 as SYDVKM. V lost 6 bases, J lost 2 bases, and 6 bases stayed unmatched. The CDR3: CASSIRLAGPYEQYF. For the CDR3, the DNA is TGTGCCAGCAGCATTCGACTAGCGGGACCCTACGAGCAGTACTTC.

This clone showed up just a few times. This chain links TRBV28 with TRBJ2-1; 8 bases match TRBD2. CDR3 length: 16 amino acids. Unmatched junction bases numbered 12, after V lost 6 bases and J lost 5 bases. From germline, CDR1 is MDHEN and CDR2 SYDVKM. The CDR3 sequence is CASSSLSGRDNNEQFF. The DNA of the CDR3 is TGTGCCAGCAGCTCCCTCAGCGGGAGAGACAACAATGAGCAGTTCTTC.

The rearrangement links TRBV6-6 to TRBJ1-2, with a tentative D call TRBD1 (6 bases). This CDR3 is 15 amino acids long. The germline V gene encodes CDR1 MNHNY and CDR2 SVGAGI (reference sequence). The V gene lost 3 bases and the J gene lost 3 bases, with 14 bases spanning the gap. The CDR3 bases are TGTGCCAGCAGTTATACGGGGGGCGCCGACTATGGCTACACCTTC. This translates into CASSYTGGADYGYTF.

This clone was counted once. V gene TRBV6-4 combines with J gene TRBJ1-1, with D unresolved. The germline gives CDR1 MRHNA, CDR2 SNTAGT. The CDR3 is 15 amino acids. Between the trimmed V and J ends, which lost 8 bases and 0 bases, there was a span of 16 bases. The CDR3 DNA sequence: TGTGCCAGCCGTAGTGACCAGGCGATGAACACTGAAGCTTTCTTT. Translating gives CASRSDQAMNTEAFF.

This clone has just one count. The J gene is TRBJ2-3, the V gene TRBV30, with no clear D. Germline V gene sequence: CDR1 GTSNPN, CDR2 SVGIG (reference sequence). The CDR3 has 16 residues. Here the CDR3 DNA reads TGTGCTCTAACCCGCTTCCCCCGGCCAAGCACAGATACGCAGTATTTT. This gives the protein CALTRFPRPSTDTQYF.